What follows are 10 T cell receptor beta chains derived from one specimen sequenced in a study of cytomegalovirus exposure and HLA in healthy donors. The PCR ran on 60 Vbeta and 13 Jbeta primers. TCRdb's table, derived via immunoSEQ multiplex PCR, lists solely in-frame clones and lacks some. Of 110,000 to 150,000 clones in the sample, just under 85% were seen once. Specimen: PBMCs. These receptors originate from a woman aged 60-70 years in good health and CMV-seropositive.

The CDR3 nucleotides read TGTGCCAGCAGCTTAGGACTAGCGGGAGGAAACACAGATACGCAGTATTTT. As protein: CASSLGLAGGNTDTQYF. The V and J genes are TRBV7-2 and TRBJ2-3, with TRBD2 matching 13 bases. Germline trimming cut 1 base from V and 2 bases from J; bases unmatched to any gene: 3. CDR1 is SGHTA and CDR2 is FQGNSA in the germline V gene. There are 17 residues in the CDR3.

This clone was picked up a small number of times. The chain couples TRBV27 to TRBJ2-7; no clear D gene. Germline V lookup: CDR1 MNHEY, CDR2 SMNVEV (reference sequence). Trimming pared 4 bases from V and 2 bases from J, leaving 9 bases between. The CDR3 runs 13 residues. CDR3 nucleotides: TGTGCCAGCAGTTACAAGTCCACCTACGAGCAGTACTTC. Amino acid sequence: CASSYKSTYEQYF.

The J gene is TRBJ2-1, the V gene TRBV6-5, with 7 bases lining up with TRBD1. The CDR3 runs to 13 residues. Germline V gene lookup returns CDR1 MNHEY and CDR2 SVGAGI. The ends lost 8 bases at V and 6 bases at J; junction bases unmatched: 7. The CDR3 nucleotides are TGTGCCAGCCAAACAGGGGTTGGCAATGAGCAGTTCTTC. This gives the protein CASQTGVGNEQFF.

The chain employs TRBV5-4 and TRBJ1-5, with D unresolved. CDR1 is SGHNT and CDR2 is YYREEE in the germline V gene (reference sequence). The CDR3 extends over 12 amino acids. V gave up 4 bases and J gave up 10 bases, with 12 bases separating them. The CDR3 DNA sequence: TGTGCCAGCAGCCGACCCCAGGAACCCCAGCATTTT. Protein: CASSRPQEPQHF.

As to this clone: One end of the junction varies from germline; a read error may be responsible. The genes are TRBV28 and TRBJ1-4; D is ambiguous. CDR3 length: 12 residues. The V gene's germline CDR1 is MDHEN and CDR2 SYDVKM. The CDR3 DNA reads as TGTGCCAGCAGTTCAAGTCGAGCGGACTCCCGGTTT. Encoded protein: CASSSSRADSRF.

The DNA for the CDR3 is TGTGCCAGCAGTGCGGGATGGGGTAGCGGGGGGCCAAATGAGCAGTTCTTC. This encodes CASSAGWGSGGPNEQFF. V usage is TRBV6-1 and J usage is TRBJ2-1; 10 bases map to TRBD2. Germline V gene sequence: CDR1 MNHNS, CDR2 SASEGT. V gave up 4 bases and J gave up 7 bases; unmatched junction bases: 13. This CDR3 has 17 residues.

This clone was recorded only once. The chain is built from TRBV7-2 and TRBJ2-1, with TRBD2 matching over 10 bases. CDR3 size: 18 residues. V shed 0 bases and J 6 bases; nucleotides not matched to a gene: 11. Germline V gene sequence: CDR1 SGHTA, CDR2 FQGNSA. The CDR3 region is CASSLADTTSGLFNEQFF. The DNA of the CDR3 is TGTGCCAGCAGCTTAGCTGACACGACTAGCGGGTTGTTCAATGAGCAGTTCTTC.

The chain joins TRBV28 to TRBJ1-4; TRBD1 is a possible D gene (6 bases). Trimming cost V 3 bases and J 7 bases, with 18 bases left between them. Germline V lookup: CDR1 MDHEN, CDR2 SYDVKM. The CDR3 contains 16 residues. As DNA, the CDR3 is TGTGCCAGCAGTTTCCCCTCAGGGGACGGGATTGAAAAACTGTTTTTT. It encodes CASSFPSGDGIEKLFF.

This clone was seen a single time. The V call is TRBV4-3, the J call TRBJ2-3; 9 nucleotides line up with TRBD2. Germline CDR1 and CDR2: LGHNA and YSLEER. This CDR3 has 15 residues. With 6 bases clipped from V and 3 bases from J, the junction kept 7 bases outside the gene matches. CDR3: CASRRGSGRTDTQYF. CDR3 nucleotide sequence: TGCGCCAGCAGGAGAGGTAGCGGGAGAACAGATACGCAGTATTTT.

The chain links TRBV18 to TRBJ1-1; 7 nucleotides align to TRBD1. This CDR3 has 13 amino acids. Germline V gene lookup returns CDR1 KGHSH and CDR2 LQKENI. With V trimmed by 6 bases and J by 4 bases, 5 bases remained unmatched. The CDR3 region has the DNA TGTGCCAGCTCCCTTTCAGGGGGCACTGAAGCTTTCTTT. This codes for CASSLSGGTEAFF.